Shown below are 23 T cell receptor beta chains from a single sample sequenced in a study of cytomegalovirus exposure and HLA in healthy donors. The study ran its PCR with 60 Vbeta and 13 Jbeta primers. Repertoires were generated with immunoSEQ multiplex PCR, while TCRdb's copy carries only in-frame clones and drops some. The sample consists of around 180,000 clones, around 80% of them appearing once. The sequencing input was PBMCs. The receptors originated from a woman between 25 and 40 years old in good health and CMV-seropositive.

The chain carries TRBV11-3 and TRBJ2-1; a weak D match, TRBD1 (6 bases). Germline V gene sequence: CDR1 SGHNT, CDR2 YENEEA. The CDR3 has 16 residues. The V end was cut by 0 bases, the J end by 2 bases, with 11 bases between. The CDR3, as DNA: TGTGCCAGCAGCTTAGAGGACCAGGGGCCCTACAATGAGCAGTTCTTC. As protein: CASSLEDQGPYNEQFF.

This clone was counted between two and nine times. CDR3 in amino acids: CASSVAISSFYEQYF. The CDR3 DNA reads TGTGCCAGCAGCGTAGCCATCTCTAGCTTCTACGAGCAGTACTTC. This chain connects TRBV9 to TRBJ2-7; D is possibly TRBD2 (5 bases). Trimming left V 0 bases short and J 3 bases short, with 13 bases between. Germline V gene data show CDR1 as SGDLS and CDR2 as YYNGEE. The CDR3 totals 15 residues.

This clone was recorded a few times. The J gene is TRBJ2-7, the V gene TRBV4-2, with 9 bases lining up with TRBD1. Per germline, CDR1 LGHNA and CDR2 YNFKEQ. This CDR3 spans 17 amino acids. V dropped 0 bases and J dropped 2; count of bases not matched to a gene: 8. The CDR3 loop is CASSQESGTGFAYEQYF. CDR3 coding DNA: TGTGCCAGCAGCCAAGAGAGTGGGACAGGGTTCGCCTACGAGCAGTACTTC.

The rearrangement uses TRBV2 and TRBJ2-3; TRBD2 aligns across 8 bases. After removal of 6 bases from V and 2 bases from J, the junction contained 22 bases not matched to a gene. CDR1 is SNHLY and CDR2 is FYNNEI in the germline V gene. The length of the CDR3 is 20 residues. The CDR3 coding sequence is TGTGCCAGCAGGGGAAGACTAGCGACCTCACCCACGACCAACACAGATACGCAGTATTTT. This translates into CASRGRLATSPTTNTDTQYF.

The chain carries TRBV7-9 and TRBJ1-2; D is undetermined. This CDR3 region has 12 residues. Trimming took 2 bases from V and 8 from J, leaving 9 bases between them. Germline CDR1 is SEHNR and CDR2 is FQNEAQ (reference sequence). CDR3 nucleotide sequence: TGTGCCAGCAGCTTAAGTGGGGAGGGCTACACCTTC. Amino acid sequence: CASSLSGEGYTF. The entire variable domain, with the rest obtained from reference TRBV7-9 and TRBJ1-2, is as follows: DTGVSQNPRHKITKRGQNVTFRCDPISEHNRLYWYRQTLGQGPEFLTYFQNEAQLEKSRLLSDRFSAERPKGSFSTLEIQRTEQGDSAMYLCASSLSGEGYTFGSGTRLTVV.

The chain links TRBV4-1 to TRBJ1-4; D unresolved. This CDR3 is 14 amino acids long. CDR1 MGHRA and CDR2 YSYEKL come from the germline V gene. V dropped 0 bases and J dropped 8 bases, with 10 bases sitting between them. CDR3 loop: CASSQEHSSEKLFF. For the CDR3, the DNA is TGCGCCAGCAGCCAAGAGCACAGCTCAGAAAAACTGTTTTTT.

This chain joins TRBV28 and TRBJ2-7, with 8 bases fitting TRBD1. The germline V gene encodes CDR1 MDHEN and CDR2 SYDVKM. V lost 2 bases to trimming and J lost 5 bases; unmatched junction nucleotides: 8. The CDR3 has 15 amino acids. CDR3 sequence reads: CASSLPGTGTNEQYF. Here the CDR3 DNA reads TGTGCCAGCAGTTTACCCGGGACAGGAACTAACGAGCAGTACTTC.

The chain combines TRBV5-4 with TRBJ2-7; 7 positions match TRBD2. Germline V gives CDR1 SGHNT, CDR2 YYREEE (reference sequence). The CDR3 runs 15 residues. V lost 0 bases to trimming and J lost 3 bases; unmatched junction nucleotides: 6. This chain's CDR3 is CASSLDRGVGYEQYF. The CDR3 nucleotides are TGTGCCAGCAGCTTGGACCGGGGGGTTGGCTACGAGCAGTACTTC. The whole variable domain, remainder taken from reference TRBV5-4 and TRBJ2-7, is ETGVTQSPTHLIKTRGQQVTLRCSSQSGHNTVSWYQQALGQGPQFIFQYYREEENGRGNFPPRFSGLQFPNYSSELNVNALELDDSALYLCASSLDRGVGYEQYFGPGTRLTVT.

J is TRBJ2-7 and V is TRBV5-1; 7 bases match TRBD1. The trim removed 4 bases at V and 0 bases at J, leaving 4 bases unmatched. The CDR3 spans 14 residues. Germline V CDR1 and CDR2: SGHRS, YFSETQ. The CDR3 DNA reads TGCGCCAGCAGCGGAGGACAGGTCTCCTACGAGCAGTACTTC. Translating it yields CASSGGQVSYEQYF.

This clone was recorded a few times. V and J are TRBV28 and TRBJ1-2; 8 bases line up with TRBD1. The CDR3 sequence is 14 residues long. Per the germline V gene, CDR1 is MDHEN and CDR2 is SYDVKM. V shed 5 bases, J shed 3 bases, and the junction held 5 bases outside the gene matches. Here the CDR3 DNA reads TGTGCCAGCAGTCCGGGACAGGAAGACTATGGCTACACCTTC. This translates into CASSPGQEDYGYTF.

The chain joins TRBV6-5 to TRBJ2-1; D possibly corresponds to TRBD2 (5 bases). The CDR3 consists of 15 residues. CDR1 MNHEY and CDR2 SVGAGI come from the germline V gene. V lost 4 bases to trimming and J lost 2 bases, with 12 bases between them. CDR3 loop: CASSSGGGPYNEQFF. The CDR3 nucleotides are TGTGCCAGCAGTTCCGGTGGAGGCCCCTACAATGAGCAGTTCTTC.

The chain carries TRBV5-4 and TRBJ1-1, with 8 positions matching TRBD1. Looked up from germline, CDR1 is SGHNT and CDR2 is YYREEE (reference sequence). This CDR3 is 15 amino acids long. V shed 1 base, J shed 5 bases, and the junction held 7 bases outside the gene matches. CDR3 protein: CASSLPDRGGTEAFF. CDR3 in DNA: TGTGCCAGCAGCTTGCCCGACAGGGGTGGTACTGAAGCTTTCTTT.

This chain connects TRBV25-1 to TRBJ2-3; no definite D call. Looked up from germline, CDR1 is MGHDK and CDR2 is SYGVNS. This CDR3 has 14 residues. Trimming removed 5 bases from V and 2 bases from J, with 11 bases in between. The DNA of the CDR3 is TGTGCCAGCAGTCCCGGTATAGTCACAGATACGCAGTATTTT. Translation gives CASSPGIVTDTQYF.

This clone came up a few times. V is TRBV28 and J is TRBJ2-2; possibly TRBD2 for D (5 bases). CDR3 length: 15 residues. In germline, CDR1 is MDHEN, CDR2 SYDVKM. Trimming pared 6 bases from V and 6 bases from J, leaving 17 bases between. The CDR3 bases are TGTGCCAGCAGACTTATCACGGAGGTGGCCGGGGAGCTGTTTTTT. Translated, it gives CASRLITEVAGELFF.

V and J are TRBV15 and TRBJ1-1; weak D call: TRBD1 (6 bases). The V and J ends lost 3 bases and 7 bases respectively, with 15 bases between them. Germline-derived CDR1 and CDR2 are LNHNV and YYDKDF (reference sequence). The CDR3 sequence is 14 residues long. The CDR3 spells CATSRGVDRLEAFF. CDR3 nucleotide sequence: TGTGCCACCAGCAGGGGGGTGGACAGACTTGAAGCTTTCTTT.

This chain uses TRBV7-2 with TRBJ2-2; 14 bases map to TRBD2. V was pared by 6 bases and J by 5 bases, with 8 bases of the junction left unmatched. The CDR3 extends over 17 amino acids. Germline CDR1 is SGHTA and CDR2 is FQGNSA. The CDR3, as DNA: TGTGCCAGCAGACCTGGGACTAGCGGGAGCGCGACCGGGGAGCTGTTTTTT. Its translation: CASRPGTSGSATGELFF.

This clone was observed a single time. The rearrangement uses TRBV7-9 and TRBJ1-4; no clear D gene. This CDR3 has 13 residues. The V gene's germline CDR1 is SEHNR and CDR2 FQNEAQ (reference sequence). V was trimmed by 1 base and J by 7 bases, leaving 7 bases between them. CDR3 DNA: TGTGCCAGCAGCTTAGGAGGGAGTGAAAAACTGTTTTTT. Residues: CASSLGGSEKLFF.

V is TRBV6-5 and J is TRBJ2-3, with TRBD2 matching over 12 bases. CDR1 is MNHEY, CDR2 SVGAGI, per germline. Trimming took 2 bases from V and 5 from J; bases not matched to a gene: 5. The CDR3 sequence is 16 residues long. The CDR3 region is CASSYRLAGVEDTQYF. As DNA, the CDR3 is TGTGCCAGCAGTTACCGACTAGCGGGAGTCGAAGATACGCAGTATTTT.

The rearrangement joins TRBV10-3 to TRBJ2-3; tentative D call: TRBD1 (5 bases). Germline V gene sequence: CDR1 ENHRY, CDR2 SYGVKD. The CDR3 is 13 amino acids. Trimming stripped 10 bases from V and 0 bases from J, with 11 bases between. This CDR3 is CATLTVSTDTQYF. The CDR3 DNA is TGTGCCACCCTGACAGTTAGCACAGATACGCAGTATTTT.

This clone was seen only a few times. The V gene is TRBV19, the J gene TRBJ1-5; 10 nucleotides align to TRBD1. With 3 bases clipped from V and 6 bases from J, the junction kept 2 bases outside the gene matches. Looked up from germline, CDR1 is LNHDA and CDR2 is SQIVND (reference sequence). This CDR3 is built from 14 residues. The CDR3 sequence is CASSIGDRGQPQHF. The CDR3 DNA follows: TGTGCCAGTAGTATTGGGGACAGGGGTCAGCCCCAGCATTTT.

The V call is TRBV5-1, the J call TRBJ2-1; 10 bases agree with TRBD2. The CDR3 is 15 residues long. The J segment lost 8 bases and the V segment lost 4 bases, leaving 9 bases of the junction unmatched. Germline V gene sequence: CDR1 SGHRS, CDR2 YFSETQ. The CDR3 DNA sequence: TGCGCCAGCAGCAGAACTAGCGGGACCTCCTATGAGCAGTTCTTC. Encoded protein: CASSRTSGTSYEQFF.

This rearrangement joins TRBV5-4 to TRBJ2-5; TRBD2 might be the D (5 bases). This CDR3 is built from 17 residues. The V gene's germline CDR1 is SGHNT and CDR2 YYREEE (reference sequence). V lost 3 bases and J 2 bases, leaving 20 bases between the germline ends. In nucleotides, the CDR3 is TGTGCCAGCAGCTCTGGCACGCGGGCTAGCATTCAAGAGACCCAGTACTTC. Amino acid sequence: CASSSGTRASIQETQYF.

The V and J genes are TRBV7-3 and TRBJ2-1; the match to TRBD2 covers 7 bases. The CDR3 is made up of 15 amino acids. Germline V gives CDR1 SGHTA, CDR2 FQGTGA. Trimming removed 5 bases from V and 2 bases from J; junction bases left unmatched: 6. DNA for the CDR3: TGTGCCAGCAGCCCGACGACTAGCCCCTACAATGAGCAGTTCTTC. Protein: CASSPTTSPYNEQFF.